A selection of T cell receptor beta chains follows, all from one sample in a study of STAT5B mutations in CD4+ large granular lymphocyte leukemia. TCRdb's copy holds only in-frame clones and misses some; the assay was immunoSEQ multiplex PCR. The sample carries 30,000 to 40,000 clones, 87% recorded once. The sequenced sample consisted of CD4+ T cells from blood buffy coats. All receptors derive from a human donor in good health. CDR3s include the opening cysteine and the closing phenylalanine or tryptophan. A D gene is named only where the DNA matches it firmly. Some rows mark clone size as missing; the rest say once, few, many or name a class of expanded clone.

J gene: TRBJ2-2; D gene: .; V gene: TRBV7-2; clone size: once; CDR3 DNA: TGTGCCAGCAGCCCACCCCGAGGGGTCGGTACCGGGGAGCTGTTTTTT; CDR3 protein: CASSPPRGVGTGELFF
J gene: TRBJ1-5; D gene: TRBD1; V gene: TRBV6-5; clone size: .; CDR3 DNA: TGTGCCAGCAGTACAGGGGTTGATCAGCCCCAGCATTTT; CDR3 protein: CASSTGVDQPQHF
J gene: TRBJ1-1; D gene: .; V gene: TRBV19; clone size: .; CDR3 DNA: TGTGCCAGTAGTATATCGGACAGATTGAACACTGAAGCTTTCTTT; CDR3 protein: CASSISDRLNTEAFF
J gene: TRBJ1-6; D gene: TRBD1; V gene: TRBV6-6; clone size: once; CDR3 DNA: TGTGCCAGCAGATATTTTACAGGGGAGGAGGGTTCACCCCTCCACTTT; CDR3 protein: CASRYFTGEEGSPLHF
J gene: TRBJ2-1; D gene: TRBD1; V gene: TRBV5-1; clone size: .; CDR3 DNA: TGCGCCAGCAGCTTGCCCAGAAGGACAGGGAGCTCCTACAATGAGCAGTTCTTC; CDR3 protein: CASSLPRRTGSSYNEQFF
J gene: TRBJ1-4; D gene: TRBD1; V gene: TRBV4-2; clone size: few; CDR3 DNA: TGTGCCAGCAGCCAGACCGGGACAGGAAGGGAAAAACTGTTTTTT; CDR3 protein: CASSQTGTGREKLFF
J gene: TRBJ2-7; D gene: .; V gene: TRBV14; clone size: once; CDR3 DNA: TGTGCCAGCAGCCGTGGAGGGATCTACGAGCAGTACTTC; CDR3 protein: CASSRGGIYEQYF
J gene: TRBJ2-5; D gene: TRBD1; V gene: TRBV2; clone size: few; CDR3 DNA: TGTGCCAGCAGAAAGGACAGGGTCTCTAAGTGGGAGACCCAGTACTTC; CDR3 protein: CASRKDRVSKWETQYF
J gene: TRBJ2-2; D gene: .; V gene: TRBV5-1; clone size: .; CDR3 DNA: TGCGCCAGCAGCTTGGTTGGTAGCTTGGAGGAGCTGTTTTTT; CDR3 protein: CASSLVGSLEELFF
J gene: TRBJ2-2; D gene: .; V gene: TRBV5-6; clone size: .; CDR3 DNA: TGTGCCAGCAGCTTGGGTGGAACCGGGGAGCTGTTTTTT; CDR3 protein: CASSLGGTGELFF
J gene: TRBJ1-5; D gene: .; V gene: TRBV2; clone size: .; CDR3 DNA: TGTGCCAGCAGAGACCAGGGTGGGAGCAATCAGCCCCAGCATTTT; CDR3 protein: CASRDQGGSNQPQHF
J gene: TRBJ2-1; D gene: TRBD2; V gene: TRBV5-4; clone size: .; CDR3 DNA: TGTGCCAGCAGCCCTGAGAGCGGGAGGGCCTTTGAGCAGTTCTTC; CDR3 protein: CASSPESGRAFEQFF
J gene: TRBJ2-5; D gene: TRBD2; V gene: TRBV9; clone size: .; CDR3 DNA: TGTGCCAGCAGCGCCCGTTCTAGCGGGAGTGAGACCCAGTACTTC; CDR3 protein: CASSARSSGSETQYF
J gene: TRBJ2-7; D gene: .; V gene: TRBV7-2; clone size: .; CDR3 DNA: TGTGCCAGCAGCTTAGCGTCGGGGGCAGACTACTACGAGCAGTACTTC; CDR3 protein: CASSLASGADYYEQYF
J gene: TRBJ1-1; D gene: TRBD1; V gene: TRBV5-8; clone size: .; CDR3 DNA: TGTGCCAGCAGCTTTGGCAGGGGGTGGACTGAAGCTTTCTTT; CDR3 protein: CASSFGRGWTEAFF
J gene: TRBJ2-7; D gene: .; V gene: TRBV6-1; clone size: .; CDR3 DNA: TGTGCCAGCAGTGAAGCGCGGAACTACGAGCAGTACTTC; CDR3 protein: CASSEARNYEQYF
J gene: TRBJ2-7; D gene: TRBD2; V gene: TRBV7-2; clone size: .; CDR3 DNA: TGTGCCAGCAGCTTCGGACTAGCGGGCGAGCAGTACTTC; CDR3 protein: CASSFGLAGEQYF
J gene: TRBJ2-1; D gene: .; V gene: TRBV7-8; clone size: .; CDR3 DNA: TGTGCCAGCAGCCCACAGGGGAGGGATAACAATGAGCAGTTCTTC; CDR3 protein: CASSPQGRDNNEQFF
J gene: TRBJ2-1; D gene: TRBD1; V gene: TRBV9; clone size: .; CDR3 DNA: TGTGCCAGCAGCGTAGACAGGGGACCCTACAATGAGCAGTTCTTC; CDR3 protein: CASSVDRGPYNEQFF
J gene: TRBJ1-4; D gene: TRBD1; V gene: TRBV5-6; clone size: few; CDR3 DNA: TGTGCCAGCAGCGAGGGGGCGGCTAATGAAAAACTGTTTTTT; CDR3 protein: CASSEGAANEKLFF
J gene: TRBJ1-5; D gene: TRBD1; V gene: TRBV29-1; clone size: .; CDR3 DNA: TGCAGCGTTGAAGGGGGACAGGGTCAGCCCCAGCATTTT; CDR3 protein: CSVEGGQGQPQHF
J gene: TRBJ1-2; D gene: .; V gene: TRBV4-3; clone size: .; CDR3 DNA: TGCGCCAGCAGCCAAGAGGGGTTCTATGGCTACACCTTC; CDR3 protein: CASSQEGFYGYTF
J gene: TRBJ2-7; D gene: .; V gene: TRBV6-5; clone size: once; CDR3 DNA: TGTGCCAGCAGTTACTCGAGGGCGGGTTCTTCCTACGAGCAGTACTTC; CDR3 protein: CASSYSRAGSSYEQYF
J gene: TRBJ1-4; D gene: .; V gene: TRBV28; clone size: .; CDR3 DNA: TGTGCCAGCAGCAACCTCTTAGTGGTGTTTTTT; CDR3 protein: CASSNLLVVFF
J gene: TRBJ1-2; D gene: .; V gene: TRBV5-1; clone size: .; CDR3 DNA: TGCGCCAGCAGCTCGGCAGGTGACTATGGCTACACCTTC; CDR3 protein: CASSSAGDYGYTF
J gene: TRBJ2-7; D gene: TRBD2; V gene: TRBV11-2; clone size: .; CDR3 DNA: TGTGCCAGCAGCTCCCCACTAGCGGGAGGGCCCCGGGAGCAGTACTTC; CDR3 protein: CASSSPLAGGPREQYF
J gene: TRBJ1-5; D gene: .; V gene: TRBV28; clone size: .; CDR3 DNA: TGTGCCAGCAGTTTGGGGGTGGGCAATCAGCCCCAGCATTTT; CDR3 protein: CASSLGVGNQPQHF